This entry describes one TCR beta chain. These data are taken from a study of metastatic and nonmetastatic thyroid tumors. The overall study: Repertoire comparisons spanned blood and tumor or nodule tissue from malignant and benign thyroid patients.

V was trimmed by 0 bases and J by 10 bases, leaving 15 bases between them. Germline lookup yields CDR1 MNHEY and CDR2 SMNVEV (reference sequence). CDR3 size: 14 residues. Each patient went into thyroid surgery without having received any treatment. TCRdb re-called the PCR reads via MiXCR. The sample records about 25,000 clones, about 13% being singletons. The gene calls are TRBV27 and TRBJ1-2, with D maybe TRBD1 (6 bases). The TCR originated in a female donor with papillary thyroid cancer or a benign thyroid nodule (not recorded which). Some clones in this sample may be carry-over from other donors' samples. The sample consisted of blood. The CDR3: CASSLSSGTRDYTF. For the CDR3, the DNA is TGTGCCAGCAGTTTATCCTCCGGGACACGCGACTACACCTTC.